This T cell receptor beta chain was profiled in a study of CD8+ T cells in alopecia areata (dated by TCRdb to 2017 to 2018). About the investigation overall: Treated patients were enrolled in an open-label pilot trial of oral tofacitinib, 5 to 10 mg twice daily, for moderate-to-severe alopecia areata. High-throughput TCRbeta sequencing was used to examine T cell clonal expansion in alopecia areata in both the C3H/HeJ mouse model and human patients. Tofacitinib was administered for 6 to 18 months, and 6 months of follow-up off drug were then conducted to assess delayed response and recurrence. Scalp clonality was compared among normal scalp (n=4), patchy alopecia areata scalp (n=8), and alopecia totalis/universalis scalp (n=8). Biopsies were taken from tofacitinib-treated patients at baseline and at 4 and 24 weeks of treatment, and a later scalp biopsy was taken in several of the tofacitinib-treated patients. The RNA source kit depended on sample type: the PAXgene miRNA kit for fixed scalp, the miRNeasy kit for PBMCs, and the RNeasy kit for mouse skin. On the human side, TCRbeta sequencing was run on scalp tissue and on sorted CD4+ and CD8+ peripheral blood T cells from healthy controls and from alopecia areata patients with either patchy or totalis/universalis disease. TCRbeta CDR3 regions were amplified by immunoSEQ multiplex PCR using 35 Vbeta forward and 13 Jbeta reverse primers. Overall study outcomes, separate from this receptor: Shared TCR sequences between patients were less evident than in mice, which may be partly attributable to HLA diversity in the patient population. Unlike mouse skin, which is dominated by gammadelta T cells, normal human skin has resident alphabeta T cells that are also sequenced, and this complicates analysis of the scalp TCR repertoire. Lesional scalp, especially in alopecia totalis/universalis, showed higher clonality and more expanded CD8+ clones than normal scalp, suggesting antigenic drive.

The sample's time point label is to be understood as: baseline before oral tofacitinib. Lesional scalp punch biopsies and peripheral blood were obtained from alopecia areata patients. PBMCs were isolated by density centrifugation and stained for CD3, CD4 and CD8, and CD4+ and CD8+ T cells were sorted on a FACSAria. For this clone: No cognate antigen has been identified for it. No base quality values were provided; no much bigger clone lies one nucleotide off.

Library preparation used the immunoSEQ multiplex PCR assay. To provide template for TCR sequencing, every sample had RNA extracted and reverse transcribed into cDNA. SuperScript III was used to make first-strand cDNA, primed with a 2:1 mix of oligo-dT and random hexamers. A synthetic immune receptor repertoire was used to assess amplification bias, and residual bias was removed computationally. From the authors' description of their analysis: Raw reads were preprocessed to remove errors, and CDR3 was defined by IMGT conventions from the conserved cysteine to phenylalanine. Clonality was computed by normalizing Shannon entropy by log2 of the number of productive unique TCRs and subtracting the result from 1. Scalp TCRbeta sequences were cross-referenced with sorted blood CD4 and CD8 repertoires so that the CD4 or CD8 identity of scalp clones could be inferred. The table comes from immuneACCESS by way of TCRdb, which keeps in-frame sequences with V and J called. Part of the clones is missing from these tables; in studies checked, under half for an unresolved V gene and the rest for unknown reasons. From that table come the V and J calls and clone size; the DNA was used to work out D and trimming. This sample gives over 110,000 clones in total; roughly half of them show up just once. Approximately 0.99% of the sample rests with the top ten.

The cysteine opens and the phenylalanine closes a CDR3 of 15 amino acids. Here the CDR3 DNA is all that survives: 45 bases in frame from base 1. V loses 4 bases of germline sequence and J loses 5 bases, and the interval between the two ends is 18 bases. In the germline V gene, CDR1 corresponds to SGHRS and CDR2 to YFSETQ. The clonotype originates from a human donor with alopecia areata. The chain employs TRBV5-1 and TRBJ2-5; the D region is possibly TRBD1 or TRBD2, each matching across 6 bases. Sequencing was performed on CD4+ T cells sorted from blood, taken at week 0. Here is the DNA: TGCGCCAGCAGCGCCCCAGGGGTTGCGGGGGAGACCCAGTACTTC. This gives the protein CASSAPGVAGETQYF. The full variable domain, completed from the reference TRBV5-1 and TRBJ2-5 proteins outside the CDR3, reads KAGVTQTPRYLIKTRGQQVTLSCSPISGHRSVSWYQQTPGQGLQFLFEYFSETQRNKGNFPGRFSGRQFSNSRSEMNVSTLELGDSALYLCASSAPGVAGETQYFGPGTRLLVL.